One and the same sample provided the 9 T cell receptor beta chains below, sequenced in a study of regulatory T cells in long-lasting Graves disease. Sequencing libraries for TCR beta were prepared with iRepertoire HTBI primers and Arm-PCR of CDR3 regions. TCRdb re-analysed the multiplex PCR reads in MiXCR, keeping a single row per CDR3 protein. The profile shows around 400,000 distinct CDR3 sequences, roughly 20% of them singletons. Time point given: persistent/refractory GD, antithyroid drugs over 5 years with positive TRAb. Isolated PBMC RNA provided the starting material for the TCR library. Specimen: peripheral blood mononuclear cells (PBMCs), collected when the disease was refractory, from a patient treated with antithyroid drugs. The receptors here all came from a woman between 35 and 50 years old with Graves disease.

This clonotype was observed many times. CDR3 in DNA: TGTGCCAGCAGTTATGCAGGGGATAATCAGCCCCAGCATTTT. Its translation: CASSYAGDNQPQHF. The chain has TRBV7-6 and TRBJ1-5, with TRBD1 as a possible D gene (6 bases). The CDR3 contains 14 residues. Germline CDR1 SGHVS, CDR2 FNYEAQ. Trimming took off 6 bases at V and 4 bases at J, with 13 bases between the two ends. The complete variable domain, with remaining parts taken from reference TRBV7-6 and TRBJ1-5, reads GAGVSQSPRYKVTKRGQDVALRCDPISGHVSLYWYRQALGQGPEFLTYFNYEAQQDKSGLPNDRFSAERPEGSISTLTIQRTEQRDSAMYRCASSYAGDNQPQHFGDGTRLSIL.

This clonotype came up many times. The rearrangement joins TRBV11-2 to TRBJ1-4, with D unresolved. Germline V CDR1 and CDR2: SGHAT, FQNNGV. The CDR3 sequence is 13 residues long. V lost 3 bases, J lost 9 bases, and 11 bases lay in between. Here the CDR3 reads CASSFEPWQKLFF. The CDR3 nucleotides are TGTGCCAGCAGCTTCGAGCCGTGGCAAAAACTGTTTTTT. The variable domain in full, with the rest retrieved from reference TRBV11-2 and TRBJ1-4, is EAGVAQSPRYKIIEKRQSVAFWCNPISGHATLYWYQQILGQGPKLLIQFQNNGVVDDSQLPKDRFSAERLKGVDSTLKIQPAKLEDSAVYLCASSFEPWQKLFFGSGTQLSVL.

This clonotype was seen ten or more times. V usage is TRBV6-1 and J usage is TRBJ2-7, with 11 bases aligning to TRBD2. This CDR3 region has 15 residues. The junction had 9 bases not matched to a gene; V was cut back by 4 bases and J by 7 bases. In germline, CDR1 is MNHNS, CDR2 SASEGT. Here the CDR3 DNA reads TGTGCCAGCAGTGCTACTAGCGGGAGCTCTAGGGAGCAGTACTTC. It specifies CASSATSGSSREQYF.

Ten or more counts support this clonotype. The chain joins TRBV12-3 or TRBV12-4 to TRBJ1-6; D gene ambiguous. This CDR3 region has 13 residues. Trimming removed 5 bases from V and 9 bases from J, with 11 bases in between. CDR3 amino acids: CASSPQRSSPLHF. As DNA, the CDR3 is TGTGCCAGCAGTCCCCAAAGGAGTTCACCCCTCCACTTT.

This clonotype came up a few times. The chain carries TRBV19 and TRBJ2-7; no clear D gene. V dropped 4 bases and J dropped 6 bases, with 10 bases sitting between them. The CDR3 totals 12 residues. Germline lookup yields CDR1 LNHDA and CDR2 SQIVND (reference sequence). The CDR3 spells CASSKGPSEQYF. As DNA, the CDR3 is TGTGCCAGTAGTAAGGGTCCCTCCGAGCAGTACTTC.

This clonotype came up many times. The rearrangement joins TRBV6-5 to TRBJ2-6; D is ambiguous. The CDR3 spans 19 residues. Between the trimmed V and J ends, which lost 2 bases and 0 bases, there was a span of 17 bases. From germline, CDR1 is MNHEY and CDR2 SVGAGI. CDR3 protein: CASSYTPVSASSGANVLTF. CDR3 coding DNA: TGTGCCAGCAGTTACACTCCTGTGAGCGCCTCCTCTGGGGCCAACGTCCTGACTTTC.

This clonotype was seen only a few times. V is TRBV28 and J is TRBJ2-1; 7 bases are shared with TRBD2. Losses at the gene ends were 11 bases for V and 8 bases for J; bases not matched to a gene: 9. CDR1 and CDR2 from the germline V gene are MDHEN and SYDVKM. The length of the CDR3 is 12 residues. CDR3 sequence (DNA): TGTGCCGCAGCGGGATTTTTGGATGAGCAGTTCTTC. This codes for CAAAGFLDEQFF.

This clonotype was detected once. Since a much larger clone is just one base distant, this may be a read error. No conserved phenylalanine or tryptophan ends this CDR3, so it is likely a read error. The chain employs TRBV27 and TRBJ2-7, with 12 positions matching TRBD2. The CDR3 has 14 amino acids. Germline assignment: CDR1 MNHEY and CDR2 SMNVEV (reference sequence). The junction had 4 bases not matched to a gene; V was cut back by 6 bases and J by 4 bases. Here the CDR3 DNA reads TGTGCCAGCAGGTTGCTAGCGGGAGGGTACGAGCAGTACCTC. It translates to CASRLLAGGYEQYL.

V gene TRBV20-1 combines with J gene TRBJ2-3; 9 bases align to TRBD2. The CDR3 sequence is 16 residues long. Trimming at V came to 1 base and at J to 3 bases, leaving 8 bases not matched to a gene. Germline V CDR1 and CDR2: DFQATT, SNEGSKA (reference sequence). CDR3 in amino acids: CSARGPSGTGTDTQYF. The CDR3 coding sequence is TGCAGTGCTAGAGGGCCTAGCGGGACCGGGACAGATACGCAGTATTTT.